These T cell receptor beta chains were read from a single sample in a study of blood T cells in healthy people across ages. One entry per CDR3 protein, called by TCRdb with MiXCR from the 5' RACE reads. The data show 1.5 million to 2 million distinct CDR3 sequences, 28% seen once. Sequencing used blood. These receptor sequences come from a woman aged 30 to 39 in good health. Each CDR3 is given without its conserved first and last residue. A D gene is named only where the DNA matches it firmly. Clone size is given for some rows only: seen once, a few or many times, or a class if the clone is expanded.

V gene	J gene	D gene	clone size	CDR3 protein
TRBV20-1	TRBJ2-5	NA	many	SVPGGWGQETQY
TRBV29-1	TRBJ2-7	NA	many	SVEVLASYEQY
TRBV20-1	TRBJ2-7	NA	many	SASKGSGAYEQY
TRBV18	TRBJ2-7	NA	NA	AGSPGPGEPSYEQY
TRBV27	TRBJ1-5	TRBD1	many	ASRLRGLNQPQH
TRBV9	TRBJ2-5	TRBD2	NA	ASSSRTSEETQY
TRBV27	TRBJ1-3	NA	NA	ASSLRARDRHSGNTIY
TRBV11-2	TRBJ1-1	NA	few	ASSSWGGLNTEAF
TRBV20-1	TRBJ1-3	NA	NA	SARGGTGNTIY
TRBV5-1	TRBJ2-7	TRBD2	many	ASSWGTSTYEQY
TRBV7-9	TRBJ2-1	TRBD2	NA	ASSSSLAGGGF
TRBV29-1	TRBJ1-1	NA	NA	SVEWGRGGTEAF
TRBV20-1	TRBJ2-7	NA	NA	SASFIRDGSYEQY
TRBV27	TRBJ2-5	NA	few	ASSFSSRWETQY
TRBV9	TRBJ2-3	TRBD1	NA	ASSDGQGITDTQY
TRBV5-1	TRBJ2-3	TRBD1	NA	ASSHNDRGREDTQY
TRBV7-9	TRBJ2-5	TRBD2	few	ASSSEGWRGAQETQY
TRBV6-2/TRBV6-3	TRBJ2-1	TRBD1	NA	ASMRDRGHEQF
TRBV20-1	TRBJ2-3	NA	few	SAPRPADTQY
TRBV9	TRBJ2-1	TRBD2	many	ASSSSGNNYNEQF
TRBV29-1	NA	NA	NA	SVVGQLIYNEQY
TRBV27	TRBJ1-1	TRBD1	NA	ASSPTGMGTEAF
TRBV29-1	TRBJ2-3	NA	NA	SVSPRGSANEQY
TRBV20-1	TRBJ1-5	NA	NA	SARKNTLTEPQH
TRBV12-3/TRBV12-4	TRBJ2-1	NA	NA	ASSLQRATQF
TRBV4-3	NA	NA	NA	ASSQPWDKKGYEQY
TRBV27	TRBJ2-7	TRBD1	few	ASSSGTGVIKAQY
TRBV5-1	TRBJ2-5	NA	NA	ASSLVANQGKETQY
TRBV3-1	TRBJ2-2	TRBD2	NA	ASSQRGGLAENTGELF
TRBV18	NA	TRBD2	NA	ASSHKLAGVYEQY
TRBV3-1	TRBJ1-2	NA	NA	ANSPGSGAGKNYGYT
TRBV5-6	TRBJ1-4	NA	once	ASSPRIQGGEKLF
TRBV7-6	TRBJ1-1	TRBD1	NA	ASGPGQGGSIEAF
TRBV20-1	TRBJ2-5	NA	many	SATQMETQY
TRBV2	TRBJ2-1	NA	NA	ASIRDDYSYNEQF
TRBV24-1	TRBJ1-5	NA	few	ATSDGGRVSNQPQH
TRBV7-6	TRBJ2-5	NA	NA	ASSLNMLQETQY
TRBV15	TRBJ2-7	NA	many	ATSRGMESSYEQY
TRBV24-1	TRBJ2-1	NA	NA	VTSDSGIRNEQF
TRBV5-6	TRBJ2-1	TRBD1	once	ASSPLYGTENIQF
TRBV3-1	TRBJ1-2	TRBD1	few	ASSLLDRAGYT
TRBV6-2/TRBV6-3	TRBJ1-5	NA	NA	ASSFSGRFGQPQH
TRBV15	TRBJ2-4	TRBD1	many	ATSNDRDLDIQY
TRBV20-1	TRBJ1-4	NA	few	SASNPRDNNEKLF
TRBV7-2	TRBJ2-5	NA	NA	ASSYPAETQY
TRBV9	TRBJ2-1	TRBD2	few	ASSEPLSGGYNEQF
TRBV20-1	TRBJ2-3	TRBD2	NA	SAPRPTSGSTWGRTDTQY
TRBV4-3	TRBJ2-1	TRBD2	NA	ASSQDLFTSGRNEQF
TRBV4-3	TRBJ2-3	TRBD2	many	ASSQTSGSTDTQY
TRBV6-6	TRBJ1-4	NA	few	ASSYQGMSEKLF
TRBV2	TRBJ2-3	NA	NA	ASRVRSAPDTQY
TRBV19	TRBJ2-1	TRBD1	few	ASSIDRDRRYNEQF
TRBV5-1	TRBJ1-1	NA	NA	ASSWVGLGEGTEAF
TRBV29-1	TRBJ2-1	TRBD2	NA	SVGGVAGGLNEQF
TRBV10-3	TRBJ1-1	NA	few	AIATPGGEKNEAF
TRBV5-1	TRBJ2-5	TRBD2	NA	ASSSVGAGGQETQY
TRBV5-1	TRBJ2-2	TRBD1	NA	ASSLRPPGQGGTGELF
TRBV24-1	TRBJ2-1	NA	few	ATSDFPNVDEQF